Below, 22 T cell receptor beta chains from the same sample are listed, as sequenced in a study of cytomegalovirus exposure and HLA in healthy donors (dated by TCRdb to between 2016 and 2019). The library came from the immunoSEQ multiplex PCR assay. For the multiplex PCR, a mixture combining 60 forward primers for TCR Vbeta segments and 13 reverse primers for TCR Jbeta segments was used. TCRdb carries this immuneACCESS record with in-frame sequences only. Its versions omit some clonotypes, under half of them owing to an unresolved V gene in the studies checked, with the rest unexplained. The sample records some 190,000 clones, about four fifths of which are singletons. The biggest ten clones account for less than 2% of the sample. The material sequenced was PBMCs. Receptors originate from a man between 35 and 55 years old in good health and CMV-seronegative.

This sequence joins TRBV6-5 and TRBJ2-2, with TRBD1 identical over 7 bases. CDR3 length: 14 residues. Germline V gene lookup returns CDR1 MNHEY and CDR2 SVGAGI. V shed 6 bases and J 4 bases; nucleotides not matched to a gene: 5. The CDR3 spells CASRRQGSTGELFF. CDR3 in DNA: TGTGCCAGCAGGCGACAGGGTAGCACCGGGGAGCTGTTTTTT.

The V and J genes are TRBV18 and TRBJ2-2; no firm D call. The germline CDR1 and CDR2 sequences are KGHSH and LQKENI. The CDR3 runs 13 residues. V shed 6 bases and J shed 5 bases, with 10 bases lying between them. The CDR3 region has the DNA TGTGCCAGCTCGGGCCTTCGGACCGGGGAGCTGTTTTTT. Protein: CASSGLRTGELFF.

This clone showed up just a few times. The gene calls are TRBV2 and TRBJ1-3, with a weak D call TRBD1 (6 bases). CDR3 size: 16 residues. Germline V lookup: CDR1 SNHLY, CDR2 FYNNEI. Trimming shortened V by 1 base and J by 0 bases, and 10 bases separated the two germline ends. In DNA, the CDR3 is TGTGCCAGCAGTGAAGAGGACAGCTTCTCTGGAAACACCATATATTTT. This codes for CASSEEDSFSGNTIYF.

Worth noting for this clone: At one boundary the junction diverges from the germline segment, which might be a read error. The CDR3 sequence is CASSPGTSGINEQFF. DNA for the CDR3: TGTGCTAGCAGCCCCGGGACTAGCGGAATCAATGAGCAGTTCTTC. The chain recombines TRBV7-7 with TRBJ2-1; TRBD2 matches at 11 bases. Looked up from germline, CDR1 is SSHAT and CDR2 is FNYEAQ (reference sequence). There are 15 residues in the CDR3.

The V gene is TRBV10-3, the J gene TRBJ1-3; the D gene is possibly TRBD1 (6 bases). Per germline, CDR1 ENHRY and CDR2 SYGVKD. The CDR3 extends over 17 amino acids. V was shortened by 0 bases and J by 2 bases, with 14 bases between the two germline ends. Here the CDR3 reads CAISESEQGAAGNTIYF. In nucleotides, the CDR3 is TGTGCCATCAGTGAGTCGGAACAGGGAGCGGCTGGAAACACCATATATTTT.

The rearrangement links TRBV6-8 to TRBJ2-3; TRBD2 matches 9 bases. The CDR3 has 16 amino acids. Germline V gives CDR1 MNHGY, CDR2 SAAAGT. Germline trimming cut 11 bases from V and 6 bases from J; bases unmatched to any gene: 18. The CDR3 loop is CARPPRPAGGRDTQYF. The CDR3 DNA sequence: TGTGCCCGACCCCCCCGGCCAGCGGGAGGCAGGGATACGCAGTATTTT.

A few counts support this clone. The chain links TRBV12-5 to TRBJ2-1; TRBD2 agrees at 9 bases. Germline-derived CDR1 and CDR2 are LGHNT and FRNRAP. The CDR3 is made up of 15 amino acids. V shed 4 bases and J 6 bases; nucleotides not matched to a gene: 7. The CDR3 region is CASGSGLAVGNEQFF. In DNA, the CDR3 is TGTGCTAGTGGTTCGGGACTAGCCGTGGGCAATGAGCAGTTCTTC. The variable domain in full, with the rest retrieved from reference TRBV12-5 and TRBJ2-1, is DARVTQTPRHKVTEMGQEVTMRCQPILGHNTVFWYRQTMMQGLELLAYFRNRAPLDDSGMPKDRFSAEMPDATLATLKIQPSEPRDSAVYFCASGSGLAVGNEQFFGPGTRLTVL.

J is TRBJ2-3 and V is TRBV5-4; 8 bases agree with TRBD2. CDR3 length: 14 amino acids. After removal of 9 bases from V and 0 bases from J, the junction contained 6 bases not matched to a gene. The V gene's germline CDR1 is SGHNT and CDR2 YYREEE (reference sequence). The CDR3 is CATLGGVSTDTQYF. CDR3 sequence (DNA): TGTGCCACCCTCGGGGGGGTTAGCACAGATACGCAGTATTTT.

The chain joins TRBV21-1 to TRBJ2-3; the D call of TRBD2 is as the table states it, not checked on the DNA. TRBV21-1 is an annotated pseudogene. The length of the CDR3 is 16 residues. The CDR3 DNA follows: TGTGCCAGCAGCACCCGAGGAGGGATCCGAACAGATACGCAGTATTTT. This sequence encodes CASSTRGGIRTDTQYF.

A single count supports this clone. The gene calls are TRBV4-3 and TRBJ2-7; possibly TRBD2 for D (6 bases). CDR3 length: 15 amino acids. Germline V CDR1 and CDR2: LGHNA, YSLEER. Trimming cost V 1 base and J 6 bases, with 16 bases left between them. The CDR3 sequence is CASSQGRTLGGEQYF. The CDR3 DNA follows: TGCGCCAGCAGCCAAGGAAGGACCTTGGGGGGCGAGCAGTACTTC.

This chain connects TRBV28 to TRBJ1-3; 9 bases match TRBD1. This CDR3 spans 14 amino acids. Germline values: CDR1 MDHEN, CDR2 SYDVKM. CDR3 sequence (DNA): TGTGCTAGCTTACAGGGGGCGAAAGGAAACACCATATATTTT. Protein product: CASLQGAKGNTIYF.

The chain combines TRBV6-7 with TRBJ2-2; 7 bases align to TRBD2. TRBV6-7 has ORF status, its function being uncertain. The CDR3 is made up of 17 amino acids. With V trimmed by 1 base and J by 0 bases, 5 bases remained unmatched. The CDR3 loop reads CASSYFVSGANTGELFF. The CDR3 DNA is TGTGCCAGCAGTTACTTCGTAAGCGGGGCGAACACCGGGGAGCTGTTTTTT.

The DNA for the CDR3 is TGTGCCAGCAGCCTCACACGGACAGGGGCTGGTGGAAACACCATATATTTT. Translated, it gives CASSLTRTGAGGNTIYF. This chain uses TRBV11-2 with TRBJ1-3, with 9 nucleotides matching TRBD1. The germline V gene has CDR1 SGHAT and CDR2 FQNNGV. CDR3 length: 17 residues. V lost 5 bases, J lost 3 bases, and 11 bases stayed unmatched.

This clone was seen a handful of times. The chain uses TRBV29-1 and TRBJ2-3; no definite D call. The CDR3 is 12 residues long. The germline V and J ends were trimmed by 4 bases and 3 bases, with 8 bases remaining between them. CDR1 and CDR2 (germline): SQVTM, ANQGSEA. The CDR3 DNA is TGCAGCGTTGCCGCGAGGACAGATACGCAGTATTTT. It is translated as CSVAARTDTQYF.

J is TRBJ2-7 and V is TRBV5-6; 10 nucleotides line up with TRBD1. CDR1 and CDR2 (germline): SGHDT, YYEEEE. This CDR3 has 15 residues. The V segment lost 6 bases and the J segment 1 base; nucleotides outside the gene matches: 7. The chain's CDR3 is CASNLLGQGSYEQYF. CDR3 sequence (DNA): TGTGCCAGCAATCTGCTGGGACAGGGGTCCTACGAGCAGTACTTC.

The chain couples TRBV6-5 to TRBJ1-2; D gene uncertain. This CDR3 is 14 amino acids long. Germline V CDR1 and CDR2: MNHEY, SVGAGI. Trimming shortened V by 0 bases and J by 5 bases, and 10 bases separated the two germline ends. CDR3: CASSYSSGIYGYTF. The CDR3 region has the DNA TGTGCCAGCAGTTACTCCTCGGGGATTTATGGCTACACCTTC.

This chain joins TRBV4-1 and TRBJ2-3, with 11 positions matching TRBD2. With 4 bases clipped from V and 9 bases from J, the junction kept 12 bases outside the gene matches. CDR3 length: 16 amino acids. The germline CDR1 and CDR2 sequences are MGHRA and YSYEKL. The DNA of the CDR3 is TGCGCCAGCAGCCGACTCGAAGGGACTAGCGGAGGAACGCAGTATTTT. Translating gives CASSRLEGTSGGTQYF.

The V call is TRBV9, the J call TRBJ2-3; 9 bases line up with TRBD2. This CDR3 contains 16 residues. After removal of 2 bases from V and 5 bases from J, the junction contained 9 bases not matched to a gene. CDR1 and CDR2 (germline): SGDLS, YYNGEE. This CDR3 is CASSVPGRGGGDTQYF. The DNA for the CDR3 is TGTGCCAGCAGCGTGCCTGGGCGGGGGGGCGGAGATACGCAGTATTTT. Together with reference TRBV9 and TRBJ2-3, the CDR3 gives the full variable domain: DSGVTQTPKHLITATGQRVTLRCSPRSGDLSVYWYQQSLDQGLQFLIQYYNGEERAKGNILERFSAQQFPDLHSELNLSSLELGDSALYFCASSVPGRGGGDTQYFGPGTRLTVL.

This clone has more than one count but fewer than ten. The genes are TRBV28 and TRBJ2-1; no clear D. This CDR3 has 12 residues. V was shortened by 4 bases and J by 9 bases, with 10 bases between the two germline ends. Germline CDR1 and CDR2: MDHEN and SYDVKM. CDR3 amino acids: CASSSTRPEQFF. The CDR3 nucleotides are TGTGCCAGCAGTTCGACGCGGCCTGAGCAGTTCTTC.

About this clone itself: The junction and the germline gene differ at one end; a read error may be behind it. This chain uses TRBV7-9 with TRBJ2-5, with 10 bases that match TRBD2. Germline CDR1 reads SEHNR; CDR2 reads FQNEAQ (reference sequence). This CDR3 spans 15 amino acids. For the CDR3, the DNA is TGTTCCAGCAGTACAATTAGCGGGGGGTTAGAGACCCAGTACTTC. Encoded protein: CSSSTISGGLETQYF. Supplemented by reference TRBV7-9 and TRBJ2-5, the full variable domain reads DTGVSQNPRHKITKRGQNVTFRCDPISEHNRLYWYRQTLGQGPEFLTYFQNEAQLEKSRLLSDRFSAERPKGSFSTLEIQRTEQGDSAMYLCSSSTISGGLETQYFGPGTRLLVL.

The chain carries TRBV6-1 and TRBJ2-7; D perhaps matches TRBD1 (5 bases). Germline CDR1 reads MNHNS; CDR2 reads SASEGT. This CDR3 comprises 14 residues. Deletions cut 0 bases from V and 5 bases from J, with 11 bases between. CDR3 in amino acids: CASSEAQGSHEQYF. The CDR3 nucleotides are TGTGCCAGCAGTGAAGCGCAGGGTTCGCACGAGCAGTACTTC.

This chain joins TRBV27 and TRBJ2-1; D gene unclear. Germline values: CDR1 MNHEY, CDR2 SMNVEV (reference sequence). CDR3 length: 14 amino acids. Deletions cut 3 bases from V and 6 bases from J, with 12 bases between. This CDR3 is CASSLSRFLNEQFF. The CDR3, as DNA: TGTGCCAGCAGTTTGTCCAGGTTCCTCAATGAGCAGTTCTTC.